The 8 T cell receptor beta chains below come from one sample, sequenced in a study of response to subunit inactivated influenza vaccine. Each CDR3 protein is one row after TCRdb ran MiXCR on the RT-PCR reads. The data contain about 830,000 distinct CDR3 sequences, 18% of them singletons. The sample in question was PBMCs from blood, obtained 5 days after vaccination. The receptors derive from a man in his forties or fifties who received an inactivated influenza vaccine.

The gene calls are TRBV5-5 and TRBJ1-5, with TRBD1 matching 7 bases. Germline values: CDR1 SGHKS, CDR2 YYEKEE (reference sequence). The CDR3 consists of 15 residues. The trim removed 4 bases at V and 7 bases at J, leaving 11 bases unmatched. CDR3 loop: CASSAAQGTSQPQHF. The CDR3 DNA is TGTGCCAGCAGCGCGGCACAGGGGACAAGCCAGCCCCAGCATTTT.

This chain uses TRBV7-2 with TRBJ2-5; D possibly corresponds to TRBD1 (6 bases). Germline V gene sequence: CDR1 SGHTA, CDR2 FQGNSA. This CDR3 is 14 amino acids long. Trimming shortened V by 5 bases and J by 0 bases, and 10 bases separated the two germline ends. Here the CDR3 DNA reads TGTGCCAGCAGCGGCTGGGACAACCAAGAGACCCAGTACTTC. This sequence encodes CASSGWDNQETQYF.

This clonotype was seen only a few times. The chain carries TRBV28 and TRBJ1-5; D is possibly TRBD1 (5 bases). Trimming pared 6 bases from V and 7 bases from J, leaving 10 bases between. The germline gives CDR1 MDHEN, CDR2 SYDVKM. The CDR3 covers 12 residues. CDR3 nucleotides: TGTGCCAGCAGGCAGGGTTTGCAGCCCCAGCATTTT. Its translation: CASRQGLQPQHF. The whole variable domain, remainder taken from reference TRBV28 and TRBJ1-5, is DVKVTQSSRYLVKRTGEKVFLECVQDMDHENMFWYRQDPGLGLRLIYFSYDVKMKEKGDIPEGYSVSREKKERFSLILESASTNQTSMYLCASRQGLQPQHFGDGTRLSIL.

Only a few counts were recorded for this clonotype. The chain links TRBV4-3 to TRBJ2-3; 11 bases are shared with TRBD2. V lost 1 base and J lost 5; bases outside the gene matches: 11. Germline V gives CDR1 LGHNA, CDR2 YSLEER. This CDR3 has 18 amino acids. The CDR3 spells CASSQVPQTSGIQDTQYF. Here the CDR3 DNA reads TGCGCCAGCAGCCAAGTGCCCCAGACTAGCGGGATACAAGATACGCAGTATTTT.

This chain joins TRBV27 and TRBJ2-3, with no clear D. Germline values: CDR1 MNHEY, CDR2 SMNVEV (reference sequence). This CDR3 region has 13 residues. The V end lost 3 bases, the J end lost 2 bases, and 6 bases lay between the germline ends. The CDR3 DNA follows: TGTGCCAGCAGTTTGCAGGCCACAGATACGCAGTATTTT. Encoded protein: CASSLQATDTQYF.

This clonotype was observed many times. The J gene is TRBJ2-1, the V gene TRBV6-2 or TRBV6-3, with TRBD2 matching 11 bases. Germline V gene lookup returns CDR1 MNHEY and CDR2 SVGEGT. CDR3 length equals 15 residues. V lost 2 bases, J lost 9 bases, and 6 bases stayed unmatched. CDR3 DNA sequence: TGTGCCAGCAGTTACCAGGCTAGCGGGAGGATTGAGCAGTTCTTC. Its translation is CASSYQASGRIEQFF.

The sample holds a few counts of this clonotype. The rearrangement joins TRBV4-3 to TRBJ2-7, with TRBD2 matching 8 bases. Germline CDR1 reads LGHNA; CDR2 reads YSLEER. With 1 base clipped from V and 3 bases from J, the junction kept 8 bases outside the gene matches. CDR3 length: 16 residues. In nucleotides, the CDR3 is TGCGCCAGCAGCCAAGCTGCCGAGCGGGAGCTCTACGAGCAGTACTTC. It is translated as CASSQAAERELYEQYF.

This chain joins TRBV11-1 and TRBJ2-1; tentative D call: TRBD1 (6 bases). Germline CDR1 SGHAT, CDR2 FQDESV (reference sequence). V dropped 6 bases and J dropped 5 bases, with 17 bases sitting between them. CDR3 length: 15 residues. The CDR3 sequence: CASSRLGRDNNEQFF. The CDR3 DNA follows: TGTGCCAGCAGTCGGCTCGGAAGGGACAACAATGAGCAGTTCTTC.